This T cell receptor beta chain appears in the sequencing data of a study of shared clonotypes between healthy human individuals. The protocol was immunoSEQ multiplex PCR, while the TCRdb copy is restricted to in-frame clones and leaves out a portion. The sample yields around 2.1 million clones, 85% to 95% seen once. Germline assignment: CDR1 MGHRA and CDR2 YSYEKL. V lost 8 bases, J lost 0 bases, and 14 bases lay in between. The CDR3 consists of 15 residues. CD45RO-negative cells were positively selected for CCR7, leaving out terminally differentiated effector memory CD45RA+ cells. Specimen: naive CD8+ T cells from PBMCs. V is TRBV4-1 and J is TRBJ2-1; D gene uncertain. This TCR derives from a man younger than 35 in good health. Some clones in this sample may be carry-over from other donors' samples. The CDR3 loop reads CASQLLESSYNEQFF. The DNA for the CDR3 is TGCGCCAGCCAACTACTGGAAAGCTCCTACAATGAGCAGTTCTTC.